This T cell receptor (beta chain) was sequenced in a study of blood T cell repertoires in COVID-19. Turning to the study itself: COVID-19 samples, acute and convalescent, were from the United States, Italy and Spain. Nucleic acid was either cDNA or gDNA, and it came from T cells, B-cell-depleted T cells, or PBMCs.

The participants were between roughly 18 and 100 years old and came from 24 US areas. Libraries were prepared by immunoSEQ multiplex PCR; TCRdb keeps only in-frame clonotypes and omits some of them. The sample lists hundreds of thousands of clones, 75% to 90% occurring once. Per the germline V gene, CDR1 is MNHEY and CDR2 is SMNVEV (reference sequence). The CDR3 sequence is 14 residues long. Trimming stripped 6 bases from V and 10 bases from J, with 21 bases between. This clone was counted only a few times. The source material was PBMCs or T cells enriched from blood (not recorded which). This receptor was taken from a man between 18 and 29 years old who had recovered from COVID-19. The rearrangement joins TRBV27 to TRBJ1-1, with D perhaps TRBD1 (6 bases). The CDR3 loop reads CASRQQGNQKRAFF. The DNA for the CDR3 is TGTGCCAGCAGACAACAGGGAAACCAAAAACGAGCTTTCTTT.